This T cell receptor beta chain is drawn from a study of cytomegalovirus exposure and HLA in healthy donors. Both 60 Vbeta primers and 13 Jbeta primers went into the PCR. Profiling relied on immunoSEQ multiplex PCR, and the TCRdb table lists in-frame clones only, not all of them. The sample consists of under 200,000 clones, roughly 80% of them appearing once. Turning to this clone: Its antigen is undetermined.

In germline, CDR1 is LNHDA, CDR2 SQIVND (reference sequence). The CDR3 is 15 amino acids. Trimming took off 6 bases at V and 1 base at J, with 13 bases between the two ends. Whole-study findings and limits: From TCR beta sequences, most subjects' HLA-A and HLA-B alleles were reportedly predicted accurately.

The origin of this receptor is a man aged 25-45 years in good health and CMV-seronegative. The chain uses TRBV19 and TRBJ1-5; TRBD1 might be the D (6 bases). The sample was PBMCs. As DNA, the CDR3 is TGTGCCAGTAGGACTGGGCAGGGGAGCAATCAGCCCCAGCATTTT. It translates to CASRTGQGSNQPQHF.